This T cell receptor beta chain derives from a study of blood T cell repertoires in COVID-19. Study context: The study drew acute and convalescent COVID-19 samples from the United States, Italy and Spain. PBMCs, B-cell-depleted T cells, or T cells provided the cDNA or gDNA that made up the material.

Original processing notes: Scientists estimated how many nucleated cells there were by amplifying reference gene primers. Sequencing used immunoSEQ multiplex PCR; TCRdb keeps in-frame clones, though not all of them. The DNA was the basis for D and trimming; V, J and clone size are from that table. The profile covers roughly 140,000 clones, with roughly 84% appearing a single time and around 2.1% taken by the ten largest. The CDR3 runs to 14 residues. Trimming took off 0 bases at V and 6 bases at J, with 6 bases between the two ends. Germline CDR1 is SEHNR and CDR2 is FQNEAQ (reference sequence). The chain carries TRBV7-9 and TRBJ1-6; D unresolved. What was sequenced was peripheral blood. This receptor was taken from a man between 65 and 85 years old with acute or convalescent COVID-19. CDR3 in DNA: TGTGCCAGCAGCTTAGCGGGCAGTAATTCACCCCTCCACTTT. Translating gives CASSLAGSNSPLHF.